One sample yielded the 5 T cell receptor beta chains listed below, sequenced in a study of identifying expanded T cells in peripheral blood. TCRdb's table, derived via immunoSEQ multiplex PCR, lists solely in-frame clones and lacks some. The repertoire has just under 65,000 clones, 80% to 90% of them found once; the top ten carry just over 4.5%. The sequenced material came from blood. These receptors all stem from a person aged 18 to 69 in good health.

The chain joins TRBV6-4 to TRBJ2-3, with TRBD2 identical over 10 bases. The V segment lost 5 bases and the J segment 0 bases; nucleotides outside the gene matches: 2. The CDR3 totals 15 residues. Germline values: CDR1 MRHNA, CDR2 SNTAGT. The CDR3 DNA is TGTGCCAGCAGTAGCGGGGGGGCCAGCACAGATACGCAGTATTTT. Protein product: CASSSGGASTDTQYF.

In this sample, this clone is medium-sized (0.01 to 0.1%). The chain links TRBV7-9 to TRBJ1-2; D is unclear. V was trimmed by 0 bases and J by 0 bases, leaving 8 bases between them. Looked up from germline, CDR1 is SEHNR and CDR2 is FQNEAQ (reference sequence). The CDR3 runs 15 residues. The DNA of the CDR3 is TGTGCCAGCAGCTTAGCCCACAGCGCTAACTATGGCTACACCTTC. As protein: CASSLAHSANYGYTF.

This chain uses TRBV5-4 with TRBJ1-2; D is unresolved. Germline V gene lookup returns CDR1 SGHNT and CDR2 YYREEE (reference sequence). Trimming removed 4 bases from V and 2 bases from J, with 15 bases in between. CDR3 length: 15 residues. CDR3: CASSPTVGVNYGYTF. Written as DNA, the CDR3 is TGTGCCAGCAGCCCCACCGTTGGGGTAAACTATGGCTACACCTTC.

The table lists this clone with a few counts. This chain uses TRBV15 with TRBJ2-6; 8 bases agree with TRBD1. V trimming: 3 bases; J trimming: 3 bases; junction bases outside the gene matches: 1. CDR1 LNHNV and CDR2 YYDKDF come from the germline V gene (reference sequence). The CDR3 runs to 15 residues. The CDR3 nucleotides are TGTGCCACCAGCAGGGACAGGGATGGGGCCAACGTCCTGACTTTC. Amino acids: CATSRDRDGANVLTF.

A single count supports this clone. The CDR3 DNA sequence: TGTGCCATCAGCTCTCGCGGGGGGCCGAGCTCCTACAATGAGCAGTTCTTC. It translates to CAISSRGGPSSYNEQFF. The chain combines TRBV10-3 with TRBJ2-1, with TRBD2 matching 8 bases. Germline V gene sequence: CDR1 ENHRY, CDR2 SYGVKD. V shed 6 bases and J 0 bases; nucleotides not matched to a gene: 10. The CDR3 has 17 amino acids.